Shown below are 22 T cell receptor beta chains from a single sample sequenced in a study of beta chain features in type 1 diabetes. Expressed TCRB transcripts were sequenced because the isolated RNA had all been reverse transcribed beforehand. Using immunoSEQ multiplex PCR, the repertoire was profiled, and TCRdb retains in-frame clones only, with some absent. The profile shows roughly 500,000 clones, roughly 10% of them singletons. Sequenced input: naive CD4+ T cells from blood. The source of these receptors is a woman younger than 35 in good health.

This chain's CDR3 is CASRWRVSSYEQYV. Here the CDR3 DNA reads TGCGCCAGCAGATGGAGAGTAAGTTCCTACGAGCAGTACGTC. The chain links TRBV5-1 to TRBJ2-7, with no clear D. Deletions cut 5 bases from V and 1 base from J, with 13 bases between. The CDR3 has 14 amino acids. Germline V gene lookup returns CDR1 SGHRS and CDR2 YFSETQ.

This clone has a handful of counts. The chain carries TRBV20-1 and TRBJ1-2; the match to TRBD1 covers 8 bases. The germline CDR1 and CDR2 sequences are DFQATT and SNEGSKA (reference sequence). This CDR3 is built from 10 residues. The DNA of the CDR3 is TGCAAAACCGGACAGGGCGGCTACACCTTC. Residues: CKTGQGGYTF.

The gene calls are TRBV5-4 and TRBJ1-6; D is ambiguous. Germline CDR1 is SGHNT and CDR2 is YYREEE (reference sequence). The V gene lost 1 base and the J gene lost 0 bases, with 8 bases spanning the gap. This CDR3 comprises 16 residues. DNA for the CDR3: TGTGCCAGCAGCTTGTCCAGCGGCTCCTATAATTCACCCCTCCACTTT. Amino acids: CASSLSSGSYNSPLHF.

V usage is TRBV7-2 and J usage is TRBJ1-2; the D is unclear. The germline V and J ends were trimmed by 1 base and 0 bases, with 15 bases remaining between them. The CDR3 sequence is 17 residues long. Germline CDR1 is SGHTA and CDR2 is FQGNSA. The CDR3 spells CASSLEFGFPSNYGYTF. CDR3 sequence (DNA): TGTGCCAGCAGCTTAGAATTTGGCTTCCCCTCTAACTATGGCTACACCTTC.

This chain connects TRBV7-2 to TRBJ2-1; 7 bases agree with TRBD2. The J segment lost 7 bases and the V segment lost 3 bases, leaving 6 bases of the junction unmatched. CDR3 length: 14 residues. The germline V gene encodes CDR1 SGHTA and CDR2 FQGNSA. The CDR3 nucleotides read TGTGCCAGCAGCTTTTTAAGCGGGAAGAATGAGCAGTTCTTC. It translates to CASSFLSGKNEQFF.

This clone was seen a few times. The chain recombines TRBV4-3 with TRBJ1-4; D perhaps matches TRBD1 (6 bases). The CDR3 length is 13 residues. Trimming cost V 8 bases and J 7 bases, with 14 bases left between them. CDR1 LGHNA and CDR2 YSLEER come from the germline V gene. CDR3 sequence (DNA): TGCGCCAGCGGGGTACAGGGAGTTGAAAAACTGTTTTTT. Its translation is CASGVQGVEKLFF.

There are a few counts of this clone. The chain links TRBV4-1 to TRBJ2-5, with TRBD2 matching over 9 bases. The CDR3 sequence is 17 residues long. J lost 2 bases, V lost 1 base, and 8 bases had no gene match. Germline loops: CDR1 MGHRA, CDR2 YSYEKL. The CDR3, as DNA: TGCGCCAGCAGCCAAGTCTTTGGTAGCGGGGGTCAAGAGACCCAGTACTTC. Translating gives CASSQVFGSGGQETQYF.

In its sample, this clone was seen a few times. The sample carries other DNA sequences with the same CDR3. V usage is TRBV9 and J usage is TRBJ2-5; D gene ambiguous. The CDR3 length is 13 residues. V was cut by 0 bases and J by 2 bases, with 5 bases left in between. Germline CDR1 and CDR2: SGDLS and YYNGEE. The chain's CDR3 is CASSVGAQETQYF. The CDR3 DNA reads TGTGCCAGCAGCGTAGGAGCGCAAGAGACCCAGTACTTC.

In its sample, this clone was seen a few times. This chain links TRBV6-1 with TRBJ2-5; 10 bases are a match to TRBD1. Germline-derived CDR1 and CDR2 are MNHNS and SASEGT. The CDR3 contains 15 residues. Losses at the gene ends were 6 bases for V and 1 base for J; bases not matched to a gene: 5. For the CDR3, the DNA is TGTGCCAGCAGGTTCGGGACAGGGGTCCAAGAGACCCAGTACTTC. Protein product: CASRFGTGVQETQYF.

This clone has more than one count but fewer than ten. The V gene is TRBV27, the J gene TRBJ2-6; D unresolved. Germline loops: CDR1 MNHEY, CDR2 SMNVEV (reference sequence). V lost 6 bases to trimming and J lost 0 bases, with 12 bases between them. This CDR3 spans 16 amino acids. As DNA, the CDR3 is TGTGCCAGCAGAGATGAAAACAACTCTGGGGCCAACGTCCTGACTTTC. Translating gives CASRDENNSGANVLTF. The whole variable domain, filled in from reference TRBV27 and TRBJ2-6, reads EAQVTQNPRYLITVTGKKLTVTCSQNMNHEYMSWYRQDPGLGLRQIYYSMNVEVTDKGDVPEGYKVSRKEKRNFPLILESPSPNQTSLYFCASRDENNSGANVLTFGAGSRLTVL.

Only a few counts were recorded for this clone. The rearrangement links TRBV2 to TRBJ2-3; 8 bases map to TRBD2. The CDR3 sequence is 15 residues long. Trimming removed 10 bases from V and 2 bases from J; junction bases left unmatched: 11. CDR1 and CDR2 (germline): SNHLY, FYNNEI. CDR3 nucleotides: TGTGCCAAACAAAAAGGGCGGGGGGCCACAGATACGCAGTATTTT. Its protein product is CAKQKGRGATDTQYF.

The sample holds a few counts of this clone. The rearrangement joins TRBV9 to TRBJ1-1; D is unclear. The V gene's germline CDR1 is SGDLS and CDR2 YYNGEE. CDR3 length equals 14 residues. The germline V and J ends were trimmed by 5 bases and 1 base, with 12 bases remaining between them. CDR3 region: CASREHLGNTEAFF. The DNA of the CDR3 is TGTGCCAGCAGAGAGCACCTGGGGAACACTGAAGCTTTCTTT.

V gene TRBV7-2 combines with J gene TRBJ2-7; 13 nucleotides match TRBD2. CDR1 is SGHTA, CDR2 FQGNSA, per germline. This CDR3 is 15 amino acids long. V gave up 5 bases and J gave up 2 bases; unmatched junction bases: 3. The CDR3 protein is CASSRGLAGTYEQYF. CDR3 bases: TGTGCCAGCAGCCGGGGACTAGCGGGAACCTACGAGCAGTACTTC.

This clone was counted between two and nine times. Sequence at one end of the junction differs from germline and may be a read error. CDR3 nucleotides: TGCGCCAGCAGCTTCGGGACACAAGGGACCCAGTACTTC. Residues: CASSFGTQGTQYF. This chain uses TRBV5-1 with TRBJ2-5; D might be TRBD1 (6 bases). In germline, CDR1 is SGHRS, CDR2 YFSETQ. The CDR3 sequence is 13 residues long.

V gene TRBV7-2 combines with J gene TRBJ2-7, with unresolved D. The CDR3 runs 14 residues. V lost 5 bases to trimming and J lost 3 bases, with 14 bases between them. Germline-derived CDR1 and CDR2 are SGHTA and FQGNSA. The CDR3 loop is CASSPSSALYEQYF. The CDR3 region has the DNA TGTGCCAGCAGCCCGAGCAGCGCACTCTACGAGCAGTACTTC. The full variable domain, with the rest looked up from reference TRBV7-2 and TRBJ2-7, is GAGVSQSPSNKVTEKGKDVELRCDPISGHTALYWYRQSLGQGLEFLIYFQGNSAPDKSGLPSDRFSAERTGGSVSTLTIQRTQQEDSAVYLCASSPSSALYEQYFGPGTRLTVT.

This clone was seen only a few times. J is TRBJ2-5 and V is TRBV28, with D uncertain. Trimming left V 6 bases short and J 0 bases short, with 5 bases between. The CDR3 covers 12 residues. The germline V gene has CDR1 MDHEN and CDR2 SYDVKM. Written as DNA, the CDR3 is TGTGCCAGCAGAGGGAACCAAGAGACCCAGTACTTC. Translating gives CASRGNQETQYF.

The chain has TRBV25-1 and TRBJ1-2; D not resolved. The CDR3 length is 11 residues. Germline loops: CDR1 MGHDK, CDR2 SYGVNS. V gave up 4 bases and J gave up 5 bases, with 5 bases separating them. This CDR3 is CASSAVYGYTF. In DNA, the CDR3 is TGTGCCAGCAGTGCGGTATATGGCTACACCTTC.

This clone was seen more than once but under ten times. J is TRBJ1-2 and V is TRBV5-4; 10 bases agree with TRBD1. Germline lookup yields CDR1 SGHNT and CDR2 YYREEE (reference sequence). V gave up 7 bases and J gave up 7 bases; unmatched junction bases: 13. The CDR3 has 15 residues. DNA for the CDR3: TGTGCCAGCCCCCTCGGGGACAGGGGAGGAGGTGGCTACACCTTC. This codes for CASPLGDRGGGGYTF.

For this clone: The identical CDR3 is also encoded by other nucleotide sequences in the sample. The J gene is TRBJ1-1, the V gene TRBV7-2; D is undetermined. CDR3 length: 13 residues. V lost 5 bases and J 0 bases, leaving 7 bases between the germline ends. The V gene's germline CDR1 is SGHTA and CDR2 FQGNSA. The CDR3 reads CASSLRMNTEAFF. The CDR3 DNA is TGTGCCAGCAGCCTCCGTATGAACACTGAAGCTTTCTTT.

The V and J genes are TRBV6-5 and TRBJ2-7; D is unresolved. V was pared by 2 bases and J by 4 bases, with 9 bases between. Germline CDR1 MNHEY, CDR2 SVGAGI. The CDR3 loop spans 13 amino acids. The CDR3 loop is CASSYGGSYEQYF. The CDR3 DNA reads as TGTGCCAGCAGTTACGGCGGCTCTTACGAGCAGTACTTC.

The chain has TRBV5-1 and TRBJ1-2, with D uncertain. V dropped 5 bases and J dropped 3 bases, with 17 bases sitting between them. This CDR3 spans 15 amino acids. Germline CDR1 is SGHRS and CDR2 is YFSETQ. The CDR3: CASSPHMPMDYGYTF. In DNA, the CDR3 is TGCGCCAGCAGTCCCCATATGCCAATGGACTATGGCTACACCTTC.

The rearrangement uses TRBV7-8 and TRBJ1-1; a possible D gene is TRBD1 (5 bases). V lost 3 bases and J lost 1, with 12 bases in between. Germline loops: CDR1 SGHVS, CDR2 FQNEAQ. The CDR3 consists of 15 residues. CDR3 sequence reads: CASSFRRTRNTEAFF. The CDR3 DNA is TGTGCCAGCAGCTTTAGGAGGACAAGGAACACTGAAGCTTTCTTT.